Presented here are 15 T cell receptor beta chains from one specimen sequenced in a study of T cell responses to AZD1222 COVID-19 vaccine. Assay used: immunoSEQ multiplex PCR; TCRdb lists only in-frame clones, some missing. The table has about 92,000 clones, just over 90% seen once. The sequences come from peripheral blood, collected on day 0 of AZD1222 vaccination. These receptor sequences come from an adult in good health.

The rearrangement joins TRBV7-2 to TRBJ2-1; 10 bases align to TRBD2. V lost 3 bases, J lost 4 bases, and 3 bases stayed unmatched. This CDR3 is 15 amino acids long. Germline CDR1 SGHTA, CDR2 FQGNSA. The DNA for the CDR3 is TGTGCCAGCAGCTTTAGCGGGGGGCAATACAATGAGCAGTTCTTC. This codes for CASSFSGGQYNEQFF.

This clone was counted a single time. This chain connects TRBV3-1 (or the pseudogene TRBV3-2) to TRBJ1-1; TRBD1 might be the D (5 bases). The germline V gene has CDR1 LGHDT and CDR2 YNNKEL (reference sequence). Deletions cut 3 bases from V and 1 base from J, with 15 bases between. CDR3 length: 16 amino acids. CDR3 nucleotides: TGTGCCAGCAGCCAGCCCGGGGGGGGAAGGAACACTGAAGCTTTCTTT. It yields the protein CASSQPGGGRNTEAFF.

The chain has TRBV6-4 and TRBJ1-1, with D unclear. The CDR3 is 13 amino acids. CDR1 and CDR2 from the germline V gene are MRHNA and SNTAGT. The V gene lost 5 bases and the J gene lost 2 bases, with 9 bases spanning the gap. Here the CDR3 DNA reads TGTGCCAGCAGTTCCCAGGATAACACTGAAGCTTTCTTT. This translates into CASSSQDNTEAFF.

V usage is TRBV3-1 (or the pseudogene TRBV3-2) and J usage is TRBJ2-7; 10 positions match TRBD1. CDR1 LGHDT and CDR2 YNNKEL come from the germline V gene (reference sequence). The CDR3 extends over 17 amino acids. With 3 bases clipped from V and 0 bases from J, the junction kept 8 bases outside the gene matches. In DNA form, the CDR3 reads TGTGCCAGCAGCCACCGACAGGGGGCTCGAAGCTCCTACGAGCAGTACTTC. It specifies CASSHRQGARSSYEQYF.

This clone was counted at least ten times. The chain carries TRBV3-1 (or the pseudogene TRBV3-2) and TRBJ1-6; 10 positions match TRBD1. The CDR3 has 16 residues. Trimming removed 1 base from V and 9 bases from J; junction bases left unmatched: 6. Germline lookup yields CDR1 LGHDT and CDR2 YNNKEL (reference sequence). The CDR3 DNA reads TGTGCCAGCAGCCAAGTTGCGACAGGGGGCAGTTCACCCCTCCACTTT. Protein sequence: CASSQVATGGSSPLHF.

The chain uses TRBV6-2 or TRBV6-3 and TRBJ1-3, with D unclear. The length of the CDR3 is 14 residues. Germline CDR1 reads MNHEY; CDR2 reads SVGEGT. V lost 4 bases and J lost 4, with 11 bases in between. CDR3 sequence: CASSWTRQGNTIYF. The CDR3 DNA reads as TGTGCCAGCAGTTGGACCAGGCAAGGAAACACCATATATTTT.

The V call is TRBV3-1 (or the pseudogene TRBV3-2), the J call TRBJ1-2; D not resolved. The CDR3 has 13 amino acids. Trimming took off 0 bases at V and 6 bases at J, with 8 bases between the two ends. Germline V lookup: CDR1 LGHDT, CDR2 YNNKEL (reference sequence). In nucleotides, the CDR3 is TGTGCCAGCAGCCAAGATCGCCTCAATGGCTACACCTTC. Translation gives CASSQDRLNGYTF.

J is TRBJ2-2 and V is TRBV28; 8 nucleotides agree with TRBD2. From germline, CDR1 is MDHEN and CDR2 SYDVKM. The junction had 3 bases not matched to a gene; V was cut back by 8 bases and J by 1 base. This CDR3 is built from 14 residues. In DNA, the CDR3 is TGTGCCAGCCAAAGCGGGGGGAACACCGGGGAGCTGTTTTTT. This encodes CASQSGGNTGELFF.

This CDR3 reads CASSLGTHSYEQYF. CDR3 sequence (DNA): TGTGCCAGCAGCTTGGGGACCCACTCCTACGAGCAGTACTTC. The chain combines TRBV7-2 with TRBJ2-7, with D perhaps given as TRBD1 or TRBD2 (5 bases each). CDR1 is SGHTA and CDR2 is FQGNSA in the germline V gene. Trimming pared 3 bases from V and 0 bases from J, leaving 9 bases between. The CDR3 runs 14 residues.

The J gene is TRBJ1-2, the V gene TRBV7-2; perhaps TRBD1 as D (5 bases). In germline, CDR1 is SGHTA, CDR2 FQGNSA. CDR3 length: 13 residues. V was pared by 0 bases and J by 3 bases, with 5 bases between. CDR3 DNA sequence: TGTGCCAGCAGCTTAGCAGGGGACTATGGCTACACCTTC. This sequence encodes CASSLAGDYGYTF.

The chain couples TRBV10-3 to TRBJ1-3; D not certain. Germline CDR1 reads ENHRY; CDR2 reads SYGVKD. This CDR3 is built from 13 residues. The V gene lost 0 bases and the J gene lost 2 bases, with 2 bases spanning the gap. The CDR3 coding sequence is TGTGCCATCAGTGAGTCTACTGGAAACACCATATATTTT. Its translation is CAISESTGNTIYF.

The gene calls are TRBV18 and TRBJ1-1; D is unclear. This CDR3 spans 11 amino acids. Germline loops: CDR1 KGHSH, CDR2 LQKENI. With 5 bases removed from V and 9 bases from J, the gap between germline ends came to 10 bases. In DNA form, the CDR3 reads TGTGCCAGCTCAGCTCGATACCAAGCTTTCTTT. As protein: CASSARYQAFF.

The rearrangement uses TRBV28 and TRBJ1-2; the D is unclear. The germline gives CDR1 MDHEN, CDR2 SYDVKM. The germline V and J ends were trimmed by 6 bases and 8 bases, with 10 bases remaining between them. The CDR3 consists of 11 residues. CDR3 amino acids: CASSQEEGYTF. The CDR3, as DNA: TGTGCCAGCAGCCAAGAGGAGGGCTACACCTTC.

This clone was seen a single time. The chain couples TRBV12-3 or TRBV12-4 to TRBJ1-5; D call uncertain. The CDR3 has 12 residues. The V and J ends lost 6 bases and 5 bases respectively, with 8 bases between them. CDR3 protein: CASRMADQPQHF. The CDR3 nucleotides are TGTGCCAGCAGGATGGCCGATCAGCCCCAGCATTTT.

The chain carries TRBV10-3 and TRBJ2-3; D may be TRBD1 or TRBD2 (5 bases each). Germline V CDR1 and CDR2: ENHRY, SYGVKD. Trimming took 6 bases from V and 8 from J, leaving 18 bases between them. The CDR3 runs 14 residues. The chain's CDR3 is CAISSGGLQGTQYF. In DNA, the CDR3 is TGTGCCATCAGCAGTGGCGGACTCCAGGGTACGCAGTATTTT.